Below, 17 T cell receptor beta chains from the same sample are listed, as sequenced in a study of T cells in severe cutaneous drug reactions (dated by TCRdb to between 2018 and 2020). The sample was run on an Illumina MiSeq. Library preparation used the iRepertoire multiplex PCR system with TCR subtype-specific primers for both bulk and single-cell sequencing. Reads reprocessed by TCRdb are summarized as one entry per CDR3 protein sequence, and DNA is absent. The sample's table lists a count of thousands of distinct CDR3 sequences. Of the sample, about a fifth is held by the ten largest clones. Sequenced donors were patients with carbamazepine-induced Stevens-Johnson syndrome or toxic epidermal necrolysis (CBZ-SJS/TEN). The source material was PBMCs. These receptors were collected from a human donor with Stevens-Johnson syndrome, a severe cutaneous drug reaction.

This clonotype is identified as medium-sized from frequency. The chain recombines TRBV3-1 with TRBJ1-4. Germline V gives CDR1 LGHDT, CDR2 YNNKEL (reference sequence). This CDR3 contains 14 residues. Here the CDR3 reads CASSQDTTSEKLFF.

The chain combines TRBV10-3 with TRBJ2-7; TCRdb lists TRBD1, though no DNA is available to test this call. This CDR3 region has 15 residues. CDR1 is ENHRY, CDR2 SYGVKD, per germline. The CDR3 sequence is CAIGPGQGLNYEQYF.

The gene calls are TRBV27 and TRBJ2-7; the TCRdb call, TRBD1, lacks DNA for checking. Germline V gives CDR1 MNHEY, CDR2 SMNVEV (reference sequence). CDR3 length: 15 residues. CDR3 amino acids: CASRRSRGFAYEQYF.

In terms of frequency, this clonotype is medium-sized. The chain couples TRBV2 to TRBJ1-2; the D call from TCRdb, TRBD1, cannot be confirmed without DNA. The CDR3 contains 12 residues. From germline, CDR1 is SNHLY and CDR2 FYNNEI. The CDR3 region is CATVGASYGYTF.

Its frequency marks this clonotype as large. This rearrangement joins TRBV28 to TRBJ1-1; the TRBD1 assignment by TCRdb is unverifiable without DNA. Germline values: CDR1 MDHEN, CDR2 SYDVKM. The CDR3 is 15 amino acids. The CDR3 is CASSLQGRGNTEAFF.

This clonotype counts as medium-sized by frequency. The chain carries TRBV14 and TRBJ1-2; TCRdb's assignment of TRBD1 cannot be checked, as there is no DNA. The germline CDR1 and CDR2 sequences are SGHDN and FVKESK. The CDR3 is 14 residues long. CDR3 sequence reads: CASSQLLQGKGYTF.

In terms of frequency, this clonotype is medium-sized. This rearrangement joins TRBV7-9 to TRBJ1-1. The CDR3 covers 13 residues. CDR1 is SEHNR and CDR2 is FQNEAQ in the germline V gene (reference sequence). The CDR3 sequence is CASSFAGSTEAFF.

The chain is built from TRBV7-7 and TRBJ2-5; no DNA is available, so the TRBD1 call from TCRdb remains unchecked. The germline V gene encodes CDR1 SSHAT and CDR2 FNYEAQ (reference sequence). The CDR3 totals 16 residues. The CDR3 region is CASSLVPRGPPETQYF.

This sequence joins TRBV9 and TRBJ2-7; without DNA, the TCRdb call of TRBD1 cannot be checked. Germline-derived CDR1 and CDR2 are SGDLS and YYNGEE. The CDR3 contains 14 residues. The CDR3: CASSPGTASYEQYF. The full variable domain, with the rest looked up from reference TRBV9 and TRBJ2-7, is DSGVTQTPKHLITATGQRVTLRCSPRSGDLSVYWYQQSLDQGLQFLIQYYNGEERAKGNILERFSAQQFPDLHSELNLSSLELGDSALYFCASSPGTASYEQYFGPGTRLTVT.

This rearrangement joins TRBV10-3 to TRBJ2-7; TCRdb lists TRBD1, though no DNA is available to test this call. Germline CDR1 ENHRY, CDR2 SYGVKD. This CDR3 has 14 residues. The CDR3 reads CAISGTGTYYEQYF.

This clonotype is labeled medium-sized based on frequency. The gene calls are TRBV6-1 and TRBJ1-1. Germline assignment: CDR1 MNHNS and CDR2 SASEGT. CDR3 length: 13 amino acids. The chain's CDR3 is CASSKAGRTEAFF.

J is TRBJ2-7 and V is TRBV27; TCRdb lists TRBD1, though no DNA is available to test this call. The CDR3 has 17 residues. CDR1 is MNHEY and CDR2 is SMNVEV in the germline V gene (reference sequence). The CDR3 sequence is CASKVGGTGASSYEQYF.

The gene calls are TRBV10-2 and TRBJ1-1; TCRdb reports TRBD1, a call that lacks DNA to check it against. The CDR3 is 16 residues long. Germline CDR1 reads WSHSY; CDR2 reads SAAADI. The CDR3 loop is CASSESGIGIFSEAFF.

By frequency, this clonotype is medium-sized (0.01 to 0.1%). The chain has TRBV12-3 or TRBV12-4 and TRBJ1-4; TCRdb reports TRBD1, a call that lacks DNA to check it against. CDR3 length: 14 amino acids. The CDR3 here is CASRPTGGDEKLFF.

The chain has TRBV5-1 and TRBJ1-1. Germline V gene lookup returns CDR1 SGHRS and CDR2 YFSETQ. This CDR3 contains 13 residues. CDR3 protein: CASSFLGPTEAFF.

This clonotype is deemed medium-sized (0.01 to 0.1%) by its frequency. This chain joins TRBV5-8 and TRBJ1-1; the TRBD1 assignment by TCRdb is unverifiable without DNA. The V gene's germline CDR1 is SGHTS and CDR2 YDEGEE. The CDR3 extends over 15 amino acids. The CDR3 here is CASSWAGTGITEAFF.

Its frequency marks this clonotype as medium-sized. CDR3 sequence: CASSLGGGYEQYF. The chain couples TRBV28 to TRBJ2-7; absent DNA, TCRdb's TRBD1 call cannot be checked. CDR1 and CDR2 from the germline V gene are MDHEN and SYDVKM. The CDR3 covers 13 residues.